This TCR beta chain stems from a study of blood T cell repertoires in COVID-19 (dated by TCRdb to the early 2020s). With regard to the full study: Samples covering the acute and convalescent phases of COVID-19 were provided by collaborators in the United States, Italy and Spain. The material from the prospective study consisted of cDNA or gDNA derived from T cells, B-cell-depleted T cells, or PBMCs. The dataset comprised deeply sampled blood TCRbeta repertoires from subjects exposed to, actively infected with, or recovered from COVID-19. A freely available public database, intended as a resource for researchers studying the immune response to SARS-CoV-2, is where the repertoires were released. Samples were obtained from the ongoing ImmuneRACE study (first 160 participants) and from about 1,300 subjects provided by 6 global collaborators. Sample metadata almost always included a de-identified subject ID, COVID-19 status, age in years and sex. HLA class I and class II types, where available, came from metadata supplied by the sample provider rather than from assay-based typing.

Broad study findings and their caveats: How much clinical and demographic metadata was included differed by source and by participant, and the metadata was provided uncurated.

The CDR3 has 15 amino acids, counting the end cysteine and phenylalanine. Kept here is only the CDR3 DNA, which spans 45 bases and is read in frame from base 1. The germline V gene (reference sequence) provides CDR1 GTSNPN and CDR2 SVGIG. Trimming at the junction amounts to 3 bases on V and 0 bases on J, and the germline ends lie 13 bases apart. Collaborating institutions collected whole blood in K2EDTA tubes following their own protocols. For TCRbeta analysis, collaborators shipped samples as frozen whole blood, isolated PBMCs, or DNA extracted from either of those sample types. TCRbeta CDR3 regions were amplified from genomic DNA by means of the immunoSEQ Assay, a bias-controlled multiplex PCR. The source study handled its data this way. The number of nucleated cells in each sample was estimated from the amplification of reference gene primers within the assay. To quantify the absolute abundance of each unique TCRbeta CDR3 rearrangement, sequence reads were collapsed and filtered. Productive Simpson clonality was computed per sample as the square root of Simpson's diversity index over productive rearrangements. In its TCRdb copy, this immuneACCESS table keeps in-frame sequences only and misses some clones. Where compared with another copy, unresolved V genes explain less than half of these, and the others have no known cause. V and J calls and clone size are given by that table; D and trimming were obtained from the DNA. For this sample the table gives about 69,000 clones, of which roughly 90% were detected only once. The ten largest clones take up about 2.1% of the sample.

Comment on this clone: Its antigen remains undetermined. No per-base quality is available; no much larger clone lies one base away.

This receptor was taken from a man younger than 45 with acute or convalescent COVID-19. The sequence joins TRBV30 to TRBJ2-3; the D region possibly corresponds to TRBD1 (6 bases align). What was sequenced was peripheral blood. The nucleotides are TGTGCCTGGAGACCCGGGACACTTAGCACAGATACGCAGTATTTT. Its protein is CAWRPGTLSTDTQYF.